A selection of T cell receptor beta chains follows, all from one sample in a study of beta chain features in type 1 diabetes. Here immunoSEQ multiplex PCR was the method, and the copy in TCRdb shows in-frame clones only, minus some. Here the sample spans about 280,000 clones, 15% being singletons. Source material: naive CD4+ T cells from blood. The receptors were gathered from a man younger than 35 with type 1 diabetes. CDR3s include the opening cysteine and the closing phenylalanine or tryptophan. The order of the fields is J gene, clone size, V gene, D gene, CDR3 length, CDR3 DNA, CDR3 protein. The D gene is left open where the match is weak. Where a row states a size, it is once, few, many or the class of an expanded clone; other rows omit it.

j_gene: TRBJ2-7
abundance: .
v_gene: TRBV7-6
d_gene: TRBD2
len: 14
CDR3nt: TGTGCCAGCAGCTTAGAGGGAGGGCGCTACGAGCAGTACTTC
CDR3aa: CASSLEGGRYEQYF

j_gene: TRBJ2-6
abundance: few
v_gene: TRBV4-3
d_gene: TRBD1
len: 16
CDR3nt: TGCGCCAGCAGCCAAGCAGGGGGTGCTGGGGCCAACGTCCTGACTTTC
CDR3aa: CASSQAGGAGANVLTF

j_gene: TRBJ2-1
abundance: .
v_gene: TRBV5-4
d_gene: .
len: 12
CDR3nt: TGTGCCAGCAGTTTTTTAGAAGATGAGCAGTTCTTC
CDR3aa: CASSFLEDEQFF

j_gene: TRBJ2-1
abundance: few
v_gene: TRBV5-1
d_gene: .
len: 14
CDR3nt: TGCGCCAGCAGCATAGCGATCTCCCCCAATGAGCAGTTCTTC
CDR3aa: CASSIAISPNEQFF

j_gene: TRBJ2-3
abundance: .
v_gene: TRBV14
d_gene: TRBD1
len: 16
CDR3nt: TGTGCCAGCAGCCAAGATTCCGGGACAGGGCGGGATACGCAGTATTTT
CDR3aa: CASSQDSGTGRDTQYF

j_gene: TRBJ2-7
abundance: few
v_gene: TRBV25-1
d_gene: TRBD1
len: 17
CDR3nt: TGTGCCAGCAGTGAATGGGGGGGACAGGGAAAAAAGTACGAGCAGTACTTC
CDR3aa: CASSEWGGQGKKYEQYF

j_gene: TRBJ2-7
abundance: .
v_gene: TRBV30
d_gene: TRBD2
len: 14
CDR3nt: TGTGCCTGGAGTGTAAGTGGGAGGGCCGGGGGGCAGTACTTC
CDR3aa: CAWSVSGRAGGQYF

j_gene: TRBJ2-7
abundance: .
v_gene: TRBV5-1
d_gene: .
len: 15
CDR3nt: TGCGCCAGCAGCTTGGATGGCGGCAGCTCCTACGAGCAGTACTTC
CDR3aa: CASSLDGGSSYEQYF

j_gene: TRBJ2-3
abundance: .
v_gene: TRBV7-8
d_gene: TRBD2
len: 16
CDR3nt: TGTGCCAGCAGCCACTCTACTAGCGGGAGGACAGATACGCAGTATTTT
CDR3aa: CASSHSTSGRTDTQYF

j_gene: TRBJ2-5
abundance: .
v_gene: TRBV11-2
d_gene: .
len: 15
CDR3nt: TGTGCCAGCAGGGAGCGGACGGGCTTCCAAGAGACCCAGTACTTC
CDR3aa: CASRERTGFQETQYF

j_gene: TRBJ2-1
abundance: .
v_gene: TRBV30
d_gene: TRBD1
len: 13
CDR3nt: TGTGCCTGGAGTATGACAGGGAAAAATGAGCAGTTCTTC
CDR3aa: CAWSMTGKNEQFF

j_gene: TRBJ1-1
abundance: few
v_gene: TRBV25-1
d_gene: TRBD1
len: 15
CDR3nt: TGTGCCAGCAGTGGACCGACAGGGCCCAACACTGAAGCTTTCTTT
CDR3aa: CASSGPTGPNTEAFF

j_gene: TRBJ2-3
abundance: .
v_gene: TRBV5-6
d_gene: .
len: 15
CDR3nt: TGTGCCAGCAGCCGCGACAGGATTCTCACAGATACGCAGTATTTT
CDR3aa: CASSRDRILTDTQYF

j_gene: TRBJ2-7
abundance: .
v_gene: TRBV6-5
d_gene: TRBD1
len: 13
CDR3nt: TGTGCCAGCAGCCAGGACAGGGGGCGAGAGCAGTACTTC
CDR3aa: CASSQDRGREQYF

j_gene: TRBJ2-1
abundance: .
v_gene: TRBV5-1
d_gene: .
len: 14
CDR3nt: TGCGCCAGCAGCTTGGCCACAGGGCCCTATGAGCAGTTCTTC
CDR3aa: CASSLATGPYEQFF

j_gene: TRBJ2-5
abundance: few
v_gene: TRBV6-5
d_gene: .
len: 12
CDR3nt: TGTGCCAGCAGCCCCACGGTGAACACCCAGTACTTC
CDR3aa: CASSPTVNTQYF

j_gene: TRBJ2-1
abundance: .
v_gene: TRBV28
d_gene: .
len: 16
CDR3nt: TGTGCCAGCAGCCTCGACCTCGGGGGCTCCTACAATGAGCAGTTCTTC
CDR3aa: CASSLDLGGSYNEQFF

j_gene: TRBJ1-2
abundance: few
v_gene: TRBV7-9
d_gene: .
len: 15
CDR3nt: TGTGCCAGCGTTCCGGGGGAGAGGGTCCAACGGGGCTACACCTTC
CDR3aa: CASVPGERVQRGYTF

j_gene: TRBJ1-1
abundance: .
v_gene: TRBV4-2
d_gene: TRBD1
len: 17
CDR3nt: TGTGCCAGCAGCCAAGTTAGCAGGGGGAGGCTGAACACTGAAGCTTTCTTT
CDR3aa: CASSQVSRGRLNTEAFF

j_gene: TRBJ2-1
abundance: few
v_gene: TRBV9
d_gene: .
len: 13
CDR3nt: TGTGCCAGCAGCGTAGGGGGTAGAGGGAGGCAGTTCTTC
CDR3aa: CASSVGGRGRQFF

j_gene: TRBJ2-1
abundance: few
v_gene: TRBV7-9
d_gene: .
len: 16
CDR3nt: TGTGCCAGCAGCTTAGGGGTTGGACAGATAAACAATGAGCAGTTCTTC
CDR3aa: CASSLGVGQINNEQFF

j_gene: TRBJ2-1
abundance: few
v_gene: TRBV5-5
d_gene: .
len: 15
CDR3nt: TGTGCCAGCCGTACGGACTCCGGCGAATACAATGAGCAGTTCTTC
CDR3aa: CASRTDSGEYNEQFF

j_gene: TRBJ1-1
abundance: few
v_gene: TRBV28
d_gene: .
len: 14
CDR3nt: TGTGCCAGCATCAGAGCGGGTATGGGCACTGAAGCTTTCTTT
CDR3aa: CASIRAGMGTEAFF

j_gene: TRBJ2-5
abundance: .
v_gene: TRBV29-1
d_gene: TRBD1
len: 12
CDR3nt: TGCAGCGGGGGACAGGGTCAAGAGACCCAGTACTTC
CDR3aa: CSGGQGQETQYF

j_gene: TRBJ2-7
abundance: .
v_gene: TRBV15
d_gene: .
len: 15
CDR3nt: TGTGCCACCAGCAGAGACCCGGGGAAGGGCTACGAGCAGTACTTC
CDR3aa: CATSRDPGKGYEQYF

j_gene: TRBJ2-3
abundance: few
v_gene: TRBV7-2
d_gene: .
len: 13
CDR3nt: TGTGCCAGCAGCTTATCACTCCGAGATACGCAGTATTTT
CDR3aa: CASSLSLRDTQYF

j_gene: TRBJ2-7
abundance: .
v_gene: TRBV9
d_gene: TRBD1
len: 16
CDR3nt: TGTGCCAGCAGCGTAGCGGAGGCGGCAGGGGGCTACGAGCAGTACTTC
CDR3aa: CASSVAEAAGGYEQYF

j_gene: TRBJ2-2
abundance: few
v_gene: TRBV19
d_gene: .
len: 14
CDR3nt: TGTGCCAGTCGCTATTCAGGCGGGACCGGGGAGCTGTTTTTT
CDR3aa: CASRYSGGTGELFF

j_gene: TRBJ1-4
abundance: few
v_gene: TRBV27
d_gene: .
len: 14
CDR3nt: TGTGCCAGCAAACAGGGAGGGTCTGGGGAAAAACTGTTTTTT
CDR3aa: CASKQGGSGEKLFF

j_gene: TRBJ2-1
abundance: .
v_gene: TRBV5-1
d_gene: TRBD2
len: 16
CDR3nt: TGCGCCAGCAGCCCCGACCCAGGACTAGCGGGGCGTGAGCAGTTCTTC
CDR3aa: CASSPDPGLAGREQFF

j_gene: TRBJ1-4
abundance: few
v_gene: TRBV4-3
d_gene: .
len: 16
CDR3nt: TGCGCCAGCAGCCAAGATTGGCTTGCAACTAATGAAAAACTGTTTTTT
CDR3aa: CASSQDWLATNEKLFF

j_gene: TRBJ1-6
abundance: .
v_gene: TRBV15
d_gene: .
len: 17
CDR3nt: TGTGCCACCAGCAGAGACCCCCCACAGGGATTAGGGTCACCCCTCCACTTT
CDR3aa: CATSRDPPQGLGSPLHF

j_gene: TRBJ2-7
abundance: few
v_gene: TRBV2
d_gene: .
len: 16
CDR3nt: TGTGCCAGCAGTGAGGCTCCTTCCGGGGATCCCAGGGAGCAGTACTTC
CDR3aa: CASSEAPSGDPREQYF

j_gene: TRBJ2-7
abundance: few
v_gene: TRBV28
d_gene: .
len: 13
CDR3nt: TGTGCCAGCACCGGGGTGAACTCCTACGAGCAGTACTTC
CDR3aa: CASTGVNSYEQYF

j_gene: TRBJ1-4
abundance: few
v_gene: TRBV28
d_gene: .
len: 13
CDR3nt: TGTGCCAGCAGTTCGGGTCATTATGAAAAACTGTTTTTT
CDR3aa: CASSSGHYEKLFF

j_gene: TRBJ2-7
abundance: few
v_gene: TRBV7-8
d_gene: .
len: 13
CDR3nt: TGTGCCAGCAGCCGGGAGCGGGCCCTCGAGCAGTACTTC
CDR3aa: CASSRERALEQYF

j_gene: TRBJ2-4
abundance: .
v_gene: TRBV7-6
d_gene: .
len: 15
CDR3nt: TGTGCCAGCAGCTCCGGGGGAACGGCCAAAAACATTCAGTACTTC
CDR3aa: CASSSGGTAKNIQYF

j_gene: TRBJ2-3
abundance: .
v_gene: TRBV4-2
d_gene: TRBD2
len: 17
CDR3nt: TGTGCCAGCAGCCCAGAGGCTAGCGGGAGCGGAAGAGATACGCAGTATTTT
CDR3aa: CASSPEASGSGRDTQYF

j_gene: TRBJ2-3
abundance: few
v_gene: TRBV7-9
d_gene: .
len: 16
CDR3nt: TGTGCCAGCAATAGACTCGGGAGCCAGGGAGGAGATACGCAGTATTTT
CDR3aa: CASNRLGSQGGDTQYF

j_gene: TRBJ2-3
abundance: .
v_gene: TRBV18
d_gene: TRBD2
len: 15
CDR3nt: TGTGCCAGCTCTCCGACTAGCGGTAGCACAGATACGCAGTATTTT
CDR3aa: CASSPTSGSTDTQYF

j_gene: TRBJ2-7
abundance: .
v_gene: TRBV11-2
d_gene: .
len: 13
CDR3nt: TGTGCCAGCAGCCATAGCGGACACTACGAGCAGTACTTC
CDR3aa: CASSHSGHYEQYF

j_gene: TRBJ2-5
abundance: few
v_gene: TRBV6-6
d_gene: TRBD1
len: 13
CDR3nt: TGTGCCAGCAGTTCCTCTAGGGGGCAGACCCAGTACTTC
CDR3aa: CASSSSRGQTQYF

j_gene: TRBJ2-3
abundance: once
v_gene: TRBV7-8
d_gene: TRBD2
len: 16
CDR3nt: TGTGCCAGCAGCCCGACGGCGGGGGTTAGCACAGATACGCAGTATTTT
CDR3aa: CASSPTAGVSTDTQYF

j_gene: TRBJ1-2
abundance: few
v_gene: TRBV28
d_gene: .
len: 13
CDR3nt: TGTGCCAGCACCTCTCCCGGTCCGAGGGGCTACACCTTC
CDR3aa: CASTSPGPRGYTF

j_gene: TRBJ2-7
abundance: .
v_gene: TRBV2
d_gene: .
len: 13
CDR3nt: TGTGCCAGCAGTGTATTCAGGGGCGACGAGCAGTACTTC
CDR3aa: CASSVFRGDEQYF

j_gene: TRBJ1-5
abundance: .
v_gene: TRBV4-3
d_gene: TRBD1
len: 14
CDR3nt: TGCGCCAGCAGCCAGGACAGGGCTAATCAGCCCCAGCATTTT
CDR3aa: CASSQDRANQPQHF

j_gene: TRBJ2-1
abundance: few
v_gene: TRBV29-1
d_gene: TRBD1
len: 12
CDR3nt: TGCAGCGTTGGGACAGGGGGCGTTGAGCAGTTCTTC
CDR3aa: CSVGTGGVEQFF

j_gene: TRBJ1-2
abundance: few
v_gene: TRBV11-2
d_gene: .
len: 15
CDR3nt: TGTGCCAGCAGCTTAGCACAGAACTTTAACTATGGCTACACCTTC
CDR3aa: CASSLAQNFNYGYTF

j_gene: TRBJ2-3
abundance: .
v_gene: TRBV29-1
d_gene: TRBD2
len: 12
CDR3nt: TGCAGCGTGGGGACTAGCCCCGATACGCAGTATTTT
CDR3aa: CSVGTSPDTQYF

j_gene: TRBJ2-4
abundance: .
v_gene: TRBV6-1
d_gene: .
len: 15
CDR3nt: TGTGCCAGCAGCGGACTGTTATTAGCCAAAAACATTCAGTACTTC
CDR3aa: CASSGLLLAKNIQYF